Included here is one TCR beta chain sequence, with context. The sample belongs to a study of blood T cell repertoires in COVID-19. Study as a whole: Donors in the United States, Italy and Spain gave samples during acute or convalescent COVID-19.

Original processing methods: How many nucleated cells were present was estimated from reference gene primer amplification. Sequencing was performed with immunoSEQ multiplex PCR; in TCRdb, only in-frame clones are kept and a portion is missing. Clonal size and the V and J genes are those of that table, whereas D and trimming came from the DNA. The sample lists roughly 64,000 clones, 85% to 90% seen once, with roughly 3% in the top ten. Germline V gene data show CDR1 as SGHDT and CDR2 as YYEEEE. V gave up 7 bases and J gave up 1 base, with 12 bases separating them. The CDR3 sequence is 14 residues long.

The chain is built from TRBV5-6 and TRBJ1-5, with a tentative D call TRBD1 (6 bases). The specimen sequenced was peripheral blood. The TCR comes from a man in his fifties or sixties with active COVID-19. CDR3 coding DNA: TGTGCCAGCGATGAGGGGGACAGCAATCAGCCCCAGCATTTT. Translated, it gives CASDEGDSNQPQHF. Combining the CDR3 with reference TRBV5-6 and TRBJ1-5 gives the whole variable domain DAGVTQSPTHLIKTRGQQVTLRCSPKSGHDTVSWYQQALGQGPQFIFQYYEEEERQRGNFPDRFSGHQFPNYSSELNVNALLLGDSALYLCASDEGDSNQPQHFGDGTRLSIL.